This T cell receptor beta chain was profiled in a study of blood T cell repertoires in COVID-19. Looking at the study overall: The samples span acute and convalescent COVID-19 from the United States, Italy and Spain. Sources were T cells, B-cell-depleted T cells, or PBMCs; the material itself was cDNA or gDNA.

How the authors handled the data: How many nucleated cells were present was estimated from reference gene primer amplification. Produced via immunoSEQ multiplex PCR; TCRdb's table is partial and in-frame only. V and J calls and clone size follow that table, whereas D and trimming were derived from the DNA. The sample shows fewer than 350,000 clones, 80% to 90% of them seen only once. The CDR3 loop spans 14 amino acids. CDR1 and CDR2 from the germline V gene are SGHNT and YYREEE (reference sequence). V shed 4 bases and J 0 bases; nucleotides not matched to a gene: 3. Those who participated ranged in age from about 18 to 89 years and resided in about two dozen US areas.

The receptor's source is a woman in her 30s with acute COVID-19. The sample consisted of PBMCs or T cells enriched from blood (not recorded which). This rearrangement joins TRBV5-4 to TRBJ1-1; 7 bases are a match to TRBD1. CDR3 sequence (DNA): TGTGCCAGCAGCGCGGGACAGATGAACACTGAAGCTTTCTTT. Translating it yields CASSAGQMNTEAFF. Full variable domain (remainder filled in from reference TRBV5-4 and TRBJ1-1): ETGVTQSPTHLIKTRGQQVTLRCSSQSGHNTVSWYQQALGQGPQFIFQYYREEENGRGNFPPRFSGLQFPNYSSELNVNALELDDSALYLCASSAGQMNTEAFFGQGTRLTVV.